What follows are 20 T cell receptor beta chains derived from one specimen sequenced in a study of OX40 agonist ivuxolimab in advanced cancers. Assay used: immunoSEQ multiplex PCR; TCRdb lists only in-frame clones, some missing. The table has about 54,000 clones, 81% seen once. The sample in question was CD4+ or CD8+ T cells sorted from blood, obtained in a trial of the OX40 agonist ivuxolimab. These receptors all come from an adult with an advanced solid tumor such as melanoma, head and neck, liver or kidney cancer.

The J gene is TRBJ2-3, the V gene TRBV27; 9 bases line up with TRBD2. This CDR3 spans 15 amino acids. Germline lookup yields CDR1 MNHEY and CDR2 SMNVEV (reference sequence). The V gene end was trimmed by 2 bases and the J gene end by 4 bases; junction bases not matched to a gene: 4. CDR3 sequence: CASSLAGGAPDTQYF. The DNA of the CDR3 is TGTGCCAGCAGTTTAGCGGGGGGGGCCCCAGATACGCAGTATTTT.

The V gene is TRBV18, the J gene TRBJ2-3; 7 bases agree with TRBD2. J lost 0 bases, V lost 3 bases, and 6 bases had no gene match. Germline V CDR1 and CDR2: KGHSH, LQKENI. The CDR3 runs to 16 residues. The CDR3 DNA is TGTGCCAGCTCACCGGGAGGGGTCGGTAGCACAGATACGCAGTATTTT. Translation gives CASSPGGVGSTDTQYF.

On this clone: The sample contains more than one DNA sequence encoding this CDR3. This sequence joins TRBV6-1 and TRBJ2-7; TRBD1 is a possible D gene (6 bases). V lost 2 bases and J 3 bases, leaving 11 bases between the germline ends. The CDR3 loop spans 14 amino acids. CDR1 is MNHNS and CDR2 is SASEGT in the germline V gene. The CDR3 reads CASSELPDSYEQYF. The CDR3, as DNA: TGTGCCAGCAGTGAATTACCGGACAGCTACGAGCAGTACTTC.

The gene calls are TRBV6-5 and TRBJ1-5; perhaps TRBD1 as D (6 bases). The CDR3 consists of 15 residues. Between the trimmed V and J ends, which lost 5 bases and 1 base, there was a span of 12 bases. Germline V gives CDR1 MNHEY, CDR2 SVGAGI. In nucleotides, the CDR3 is TGTGCCAGCAGTGTCAGTCAGGGGAGCAATCAGCCCCAGCATTTT. Residues: CASSVSQGSNQPQHF.

The chain has TRBV19 and TRBJ2-2; tentative D call: TRBD1 (5 bases). The CDR3 length is 16 residues. Per germline, CDR1 LNHDA and CDR2 SQIVND (reference sequence). Trimming removed 4 bases at V and 0 bases at J, with 12 bases between. The CDR3 loop reads CASSTTGPPNTGELFF. The CDR3 DNA sequence: TGTGCCAGTAGTACTACAGGCCCGCCGAACACCGGGGAGCTGTTTTTT.

The chain links TRBV9 to TRBJ1-2, with 9 nucleotides matching TRBD1. V shed 0 bases, J shed 2 bases, and the junction held 2 bases outside the gene matches. Germline CDR1 reads SGDLS; CDR2 reads YYNGEE. The CDR3 loop spans 15 amino acids. The CDR3 reads CASSVEQGANYGYTF. The CDR3, as DNA: TGTGCCAGCAGCGTAGAACAGGGGGCGAACTATGGCTACACCTTC.

This chain connects TRBV5-1 to TRBJ2-5; TRBD2 might be the D (6 bases). V shed 3 bases and J shed 5 bases, with 20 bases lying between them. CDR3 length equals 16 residues. CDR1 and CDR2 from the germline V gene are SGHRS and YFSETQ. CDR3 sequence: CASSSRQTGAGETQYF. The CDR3 DNA reads as TGCGCCAGCAGCTCAAGACAGACTGGGGCGGGGGAGACCCAGTACTTC.

The chain links TRBV14 to TRBJ2-7, with D unclear. The germline V and J ends were trimmed by 6 bases and 5 bases, with 14 bases remaining between them. The CDR3 has 13 amino acids. Germline loops: CDR1 SGHDN, CDR2 FVKESK. DNA of the CDR3: TGTGCCAGCAGTGGTAGGGTTTCAGACGAGCAGTACTTC. Amino acid sequence: CASSGRVSDEQYF.

The rearrangement links TRBV5-4 to TRBJ2-7; D gene unclear. Trimming stripped 3 bases from V and 0 bases from J, with 7 bases between. Germline CDR1 is SGHNT and CDR2 is YYREEE (reference sequence). The CDR3 length is 13 residues. CDR3 in DNA: TGTGCCAGCAGCTCGATGAGCTCCTACGAGCAGTACTTC. Residues: CASSSMSSYEQYF.

This clone showed up just once. The chain links TRBV5-5 to TRBJ2-5; 9 bases map to TRBD1. The CDR3 sequence is 14 residues long. Unmatched junction bases numbered 7, after V lost 3 bases and J lost 7 bases. CDR1 and CDR2 (germline): SGHKS, YYEKEE (reference sequence). CDR3: CASSWWGQGATQYF. CDR3 coding DNA: TGTGCCAGCAGCTGGTGGGGACAGGGAGCGACCCAGTACTTC.

DNA for the CDR3: TGTGCCAGCAGGTCGGGACAGGGGGCTGATTACGAGCAGTACTTC. Encoded protein: CASRSGQGADYEQYF. The chain links TRBV2 to TRBJ2-5; 12 nucleotides agree with TRBD1. The J call is uncertain, as TRBJ2-7 better fits the DNA end. CDR1 is SNHLY, CDR2 FYNNEI, per germline. The CDR3 extends over 15 amino acids.

The chain employs TRBV5-8 and TRBJ2-2; TRBD1 aligns across 8 bases. Germline loops: CDR1 SGHTS, CDR2 YDEGEE. Trimming at V came to 4 bases and at J to 4 bases, leaving 9 bases not matched to a gene. The CDR3 length is 16 residues. The CDR3 here is CASSPRFQGATGELFF. Here the CDR3 DNA reads TGTGCCAGCAGCCCGAGGTTTCAGGGGGCCACCGGGGAGCTGTTTTTT.

This clone was seen a handful of times. This sample includes further DNA sequences coding for the same CDR3. The rearrangement joins TRBV5-6 to TRBJ1-2, with D hard to call. CDR1 and CDR2 from the germline V gene are SGHDT and YYEEEE. Trimming shortened V by 4 bases and J by 3 bases, and 10 bases separated the two germline ends. The CDR3 totals 13 residues. As DNA, the CDR3 is TGTGCCAGCAGCCCCGGGCCCGACTATGGCTACACCTTC. It specifies CASSPGPDYGYTF.

This clone was picked up one time. This chain connects TRBV11-2 to TRBJ2-6; perhaps TRBD2 as D (5 bases). The CDR3 covers 15 residues. Germline V CDR1 and CDR2: SGHAT, FQNNGV. V dropped 6 bases and J dropped 2 bases, with 11 bases sitting between them. The CDR3 loop reads CASSLRETGANVLTF. CDR3 bases: TGTGCCAGCAGTCTGAGGGAGACTGGGGCCAACGTCCTGACTTTC.

V usage is TRBV5-4 and J usage is TRBJ2-5, with D uncertain. The CDR3 sequence is 12 residues long. Trimming stripped 1 base from V and 0 bases from J, with 1 base between. CDR1 and CDR2 (germline): SGHNT, YYREEE (reference sequence). CDR3 region: CASSLNQETQYF. The CDR3 nucleotides are TGTGCCAGCAGCTTGAACCAAGAGACCCAGTACTTC.

The chain has TRBV5-1 and TRBJ2-1; 7 positions agree with TRBD2. This CDR3 is built from 15 residues. Germline V gene data show CDR1 as SGHRS and CDR2 as YFSETQ. The ends lost 4 bases at V and 2 bases at J; junction bases unmatched: 6. CDR3 sequence reads: CASSLSGPTYNEQFF. The CDR3 nucleotides are TGCGCCAGCAGCCTTAGCGGGCCAACCTACAATGAGCAGTTCTTC.

The V gene is TRBV6-5, the J gene TRBJ1-2; D is uncertain. This CDR3 has 13 residues. V gave up 0 bases and J gave up 11 bases, with 13 bases separating them. Germline assignment: CDR1 MNHEY and CDR2 SVGAGI. The CDR3 is CASSYSEAWSYTF. The CDR3 DNA reads as TGTGCCAGCAGTTACTCAGAGGCCTGGTCTTACACCTTC.

The V and J genes are TRBV29-1 and TRBJ2-5; D unclear. The CDR3 length is 13 residues. The germline gives CDR1 SQVTM, CDR2 ANQGSEA. The germline V and J ends were trimmed by 1 base and 3 bases, with 9 bases remaining between them. This chain's CDR3 is CSVEGVAKETQYF. Here the CDR3 DNA reads TGCAGCGTTGAAGGGGTTGCCAAAGAGACCCAGTACTTC.

The rearrangement links TRBV19 to TRBJ1-1; D gene unclear. The CDR3 extends over 12 amino acids. Trimming pared 6 bases from V and 2 bases from J, leaving 7 bases between. Germline CDR1 reads LNHDA; CDR2 reads SQIVND (reference sequence). The CDR3 spells CASRQLNTEAFF. CDR3 bases: TGTGCCAGTAGACAACTTAACACTGAAGCTTTCTTT. The full variable domain, with the rest looked up from reference TRBV19 and TRBJ1-1, is DGGITQSPKYLFRKEGQNVTLSCEQNLNHDAMYWYRQDPGQGLRLIYYSQIVNDFQKGDIAEGYSVSREKKESFPLTVTSAQKNPTAFYLCASRQLNTEAFFGQGTRLTVV.

The chain links TRBV6-5 to TRBJ1-6, with 8 bases identical to TRBD1. There are 13 residues in the CDR3. From germline, CDR1 is MNHEY and CDR2 SVGAGI. V was clipped by 6 bases and J by 7 bases; unmatched bases: 2. CDR3 residues: CASRDRANSPLHF. The CDR3 DNA follows: TGTGCCAGCAGGGACAGGGCGAATTCACCCCTCCACTTT.